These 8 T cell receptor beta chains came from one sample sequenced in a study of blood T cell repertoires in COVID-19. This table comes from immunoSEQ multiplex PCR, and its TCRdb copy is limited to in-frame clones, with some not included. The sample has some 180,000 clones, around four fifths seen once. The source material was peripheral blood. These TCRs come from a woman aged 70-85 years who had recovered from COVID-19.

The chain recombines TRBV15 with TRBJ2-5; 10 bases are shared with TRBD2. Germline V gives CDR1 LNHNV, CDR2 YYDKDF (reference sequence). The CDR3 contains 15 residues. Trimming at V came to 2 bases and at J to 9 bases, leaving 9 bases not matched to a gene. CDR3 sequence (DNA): TGTGCCACCAGCAGACCGACTAGCGGGCGGTGGGCCCAGTACTTC. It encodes CATSRPTSGRWAQYF.

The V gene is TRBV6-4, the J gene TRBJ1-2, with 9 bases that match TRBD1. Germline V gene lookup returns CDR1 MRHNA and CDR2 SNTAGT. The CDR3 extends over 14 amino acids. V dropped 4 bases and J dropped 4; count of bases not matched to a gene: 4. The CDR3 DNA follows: TGTGCCAGCAGTGCGACAGGGGGGATCTATGGCTACACCTTC. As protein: CASSATGGIYGYTF.

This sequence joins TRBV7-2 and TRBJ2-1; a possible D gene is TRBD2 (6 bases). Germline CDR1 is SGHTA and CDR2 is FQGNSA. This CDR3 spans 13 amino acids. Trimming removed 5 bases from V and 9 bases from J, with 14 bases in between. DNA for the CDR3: TGTGCCAGCAGCCCGGGACTTACCCTTGAGCAGTTCTTC. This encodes CASSPGLTLEQFF. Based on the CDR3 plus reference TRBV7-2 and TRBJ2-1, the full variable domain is GAGVSQSPSNKVTEKGKDVELRCDPISGHTALYWYRQSLGQGLEFLIYFQGNSAPDKSGLPSDRFSAERTGGSVSTLTIQRTQQEDSAVYLCASSPGLTLEQFFGPGTRLTVL.

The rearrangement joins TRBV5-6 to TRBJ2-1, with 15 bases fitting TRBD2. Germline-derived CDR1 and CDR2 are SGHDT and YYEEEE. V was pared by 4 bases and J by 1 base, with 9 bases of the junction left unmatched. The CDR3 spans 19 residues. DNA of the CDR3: TGTGCCAGCAGCACCGGACTAGCGGGAGGGCCCCGGTCCTACAATGAGCAGTTCTTC. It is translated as CASSTGLAGGPRSYNEQFF.

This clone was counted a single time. The CDR3 protein is CSVGERSTDTQYF. The DNA for the CDR3 is TGCAGCGTTGGGGAGCGAAGCACAGATACGCAGTATTTT. The chain employs TRBV29-1 and TRBJ2-3; perhaps TRBD2 as D (5 bases). The germline V gene has CDR1 SQVTM and CDR2 ANQGSEA. Trimming left V 4 bases short and J 0 bases short, with 8 bases between. The CDR3 runs to 13 residues.

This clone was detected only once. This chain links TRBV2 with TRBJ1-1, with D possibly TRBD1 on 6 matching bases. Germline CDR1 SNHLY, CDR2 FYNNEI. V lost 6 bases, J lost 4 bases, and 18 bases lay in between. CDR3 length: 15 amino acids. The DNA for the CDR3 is TGTGCCAGCAGCCCCAGGGTCGCCAGGGGCACTGAAGCTTTCTTT. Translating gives CASSPRVARGTEAFF.

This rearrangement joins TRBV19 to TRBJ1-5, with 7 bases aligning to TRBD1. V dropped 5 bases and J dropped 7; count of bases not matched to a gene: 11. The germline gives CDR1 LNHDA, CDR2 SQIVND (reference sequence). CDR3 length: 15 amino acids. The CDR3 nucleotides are TGTGCCAGTAGTTGGGACAGCGACCCGGGACAGCCCCAGCATTTT. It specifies CASSWDSDPGQPQHF. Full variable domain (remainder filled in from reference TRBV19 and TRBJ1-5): DGGITQSPKYLFRKEGQNVTLSCEQNLNHDAMYWYRQDPGQGLRLIYYSQIVNDFQKGDIAEGYSVSREKKESFPLTVTSAQKNPTAFYLCASSWDSDPGQPQHFGDGTRLSIL.

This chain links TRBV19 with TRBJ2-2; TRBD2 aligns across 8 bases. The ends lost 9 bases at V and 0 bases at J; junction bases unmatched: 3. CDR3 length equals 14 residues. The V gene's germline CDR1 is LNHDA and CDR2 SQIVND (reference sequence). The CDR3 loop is CASKRGPNTGELFF. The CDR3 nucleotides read TGTGCCAGCAAGCGGGGGCCGAACACCGGGGAGCTGTTTTTT. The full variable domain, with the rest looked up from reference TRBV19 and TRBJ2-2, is DGGITQSPKYLFRKEGQNVTLSCEQNLNHDAMYWYRQDPGQGLRLIYYSQIVNDFQKGDIAEGYSVSREKKESFPLTVTSAQKNPTAFYLCASKRGPNTGELFFGEGSRLTVL.